The present entry profiles one TCR beta chain with its context. This sample was taken from a study of blood T cell repertoires in COVID-19. Study at large: Donors in the United States, Italy and Spain gave samples during acute or convalescent COVID-19. From T cells, B-cell-depleted T cells, or PBMCs came the material, which was cDNA or gDNA.

V lost 0 bases and J lost 4, with 8 bases in between. CDR3 size: 14 residues. Per germline, CDR1 LNHNV and CDR2 YYDKDF (reference sequence). Original handling: Estimates of nucleated cell counts were drawn from the amplification of reference gene primers. Produced via immunoSEQ multiplex PCR; TCRdb's table is partial and in-frame only. The DNA was the basis for D and trimming; V, J and clone size are from that table. The sample records approximately 260,000 clones, around four fifths being singletons. The specimen sequenced was peripheral blood. The V call is TRBV15, the J call TRBJ2-3, with no clear D. The sequence was collected from a woman aged 60-75 years with active or convalescent COVID-19. As DNA, the CDR3 is TGTGCCACCAGCAGAGATCGAGGTTCAGATACGCAGTATTTT. As protein: CATSRDRGSDTQYF.